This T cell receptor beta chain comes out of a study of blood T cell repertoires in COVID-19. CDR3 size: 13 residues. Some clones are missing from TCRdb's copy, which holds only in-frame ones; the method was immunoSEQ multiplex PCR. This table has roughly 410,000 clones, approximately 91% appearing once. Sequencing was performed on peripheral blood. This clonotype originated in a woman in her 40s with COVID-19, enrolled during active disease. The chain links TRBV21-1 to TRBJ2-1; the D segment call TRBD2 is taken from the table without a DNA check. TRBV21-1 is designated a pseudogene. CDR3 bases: TGTGCCAGCAGCAAAGCGTCGGGGCGGGAGGCGATCTTC. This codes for CASSKASGREAIF.